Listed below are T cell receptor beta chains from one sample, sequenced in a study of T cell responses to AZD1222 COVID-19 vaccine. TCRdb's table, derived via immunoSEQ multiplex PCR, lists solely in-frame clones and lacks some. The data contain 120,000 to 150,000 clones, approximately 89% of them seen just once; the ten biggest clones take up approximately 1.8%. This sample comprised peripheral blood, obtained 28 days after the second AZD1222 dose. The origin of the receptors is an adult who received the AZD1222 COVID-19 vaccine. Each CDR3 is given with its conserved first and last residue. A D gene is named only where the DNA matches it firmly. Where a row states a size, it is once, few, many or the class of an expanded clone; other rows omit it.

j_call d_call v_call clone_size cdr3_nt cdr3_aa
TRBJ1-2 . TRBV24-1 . TGTGCCACCAGTGATCCCGGGACAATATATGGCTACACCTTC CATSDPGTIYGYTF
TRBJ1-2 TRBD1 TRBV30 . TGTGCCTGGAGGGATACAGGGGTCGGCTACACCTTC CAWRDTGVGYTF
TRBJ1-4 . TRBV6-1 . TGTGCCAGCAGTGAAGCGGTTGGAAACCGCCCGGAAAAACTGTTTTTT CASSEAVGNRPEKLFF
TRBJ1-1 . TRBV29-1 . TGCAGCGTTGTGACATATATTAACACTGAAGCTTTCTTT CSVVTYINTEAFF
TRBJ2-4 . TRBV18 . TGTGCCAGCTCCGCCCCCCCGTCGGCAGATCCCCTAAAAAACATTCAGTACTTC CASSAPPSADPLKNIQYF
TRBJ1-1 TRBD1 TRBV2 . TGTGCCAGCAGGGAACTGACAGGGGCGAACACTGAAGCTTTCTTT CASRELTGANTEAFF
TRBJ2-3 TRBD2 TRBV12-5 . TGTGCTAGTGGTTTCAGTGGCGGGAGGGCCCGCACAGATACGCAGTATTTT CASGFSGGRARTDTQYF
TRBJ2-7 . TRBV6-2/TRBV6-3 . TGTGCCAGCAGTTACGAAACCTACGAGCAGTACTTC CASSYETYEQYF
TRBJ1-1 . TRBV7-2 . TGTGCCAGCAGCTTCTTCGGGGGGACTGAAGCTTTCTTT CASSFFGGTEAFF
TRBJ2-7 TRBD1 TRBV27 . TGTGCCAGCAGTTTATCCCGACCCGGACAGGGCTACGAGCAGTACTTC CASSLSRPGQGYEQYF
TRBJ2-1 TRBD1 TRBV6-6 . TGTGCCAGCAGGGAGGGGACAGGTTCTAGTGAGCAGTTCTTC CASREGTGSSEQFF
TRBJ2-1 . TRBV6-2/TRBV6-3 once TGTGCCAGCAGTTACCGACGGGACTACAATGAGCAGTTCTTC CASSYRRDYNEQFF